A selection of T cell receptor beta chains follows, all from one sample in a study of regulatory T cells in long-lasting Graves disease. TCRdb re-analysed the multiplex PCR reads in MiXCR, keeping a single row per CDR3 protein. Of roughly 430,000 distinct CDR3 sequences listed, about 21% are singletons. The sequences come from peripheral blood mononuclear cells (PBMCs), collected when the disease was refractory, from a patient treated with antithyroid drugs. Every receptor here comes from a female donor with Graves disease. Both conserved end residues are part of each CDR3. The order of the fields is V gene, D gene, clone size, J gene, CDR3 protein, CDR3 DNA. D genes are given only for firm matches. Size values are once, few and many counts, or a class for expanded clones, and some rows have none.

TRBV6-1	TRBD1	few	TRBJ1-2	CASADRPGTGGGYTF	TGTGCCAGCGCTGACCGTCCCGGGACAGGGGGTGGCTACACCTTC
TRBV2	-	many	TRBJ2-2	CASSDEPGELFF	TGTGCCAGCAGTGATGAACCCGGGGAGCTGTTTTTT
TRBV20-1	-	few	TRBJ2-7	CSARDIQRTNEQYF	TGCAGTGCTAGAGATATCCAGAGGACAAACGAGCAGTACTTC
TRBV4-1	-	-	TRBJ2-5	CASSQDPGVRETQYF	TGCGCCAGCAGCCAAGATCCCGGGGTTCGGGAGACCCAGTACTTC
TRBV7-9	TRBD1	-	TRBJ2-2	CASSPLTGGSGELFF	TGTGCCAGCAGCCCCCTGACAGGGGGGAGCGGGGAGCTGTTTTTT
TRBV29-1	TRBD2	few	TRBJ2-7	CSVEGLGTSGYEQYF	TGCAGCGTTGAAGGACTTGGGACTAGCGGCTACGAGCAGTACTTC
TRBV28	TRBD2	-	TRBJ2-3	CASSYIPGLAGADTQYF	TGTGCCAGCAGTTACATACCGGGACTAGCGGGAGCAGATACGCAGTATTTT
TRBV7-8	TRBD2	many	TRBJ2-7	CASSLIQFIAGGPDEQYF	TGTGCCAGCAGCTTAATCCAGTTTATCGCGGGAGGGCCTGACGAGCAGTACTTC
TRBV12-3/TRBV12-4	-	many	TRBJ2-7	CASSLGLRRELGEQYF	TGTGCCAGCAGTTTAGGATTGCGGCGGGAACTAGGTGAGCAGTACTTC
TRBV6-1	-	few	TRBJ2-7	CASSPFGTRAHEQYF	TGTGCCAGCAGTCCCTTCGGGACACGAGCGCACGAGCAGTACTTC
TRBV27	-	many	TRBJ1-1	CASSWGRDTEAFF	TGTGCCAGCAGTTGGGGGCGGGACACTGAAGCTTTCTTT
TRBV7-2	-	-	TRBJ2-5	CASSLAFGGTQYF	TGTGCCAGCAGCTTAGCGTTCGGGGGAACCCAGTACTTC
TRBV15	-	few	TRBJ1-4	CATSRGGFELFF	TGTGCCACCAGCAGAGGTGGTTTCGAACTGTTTTTT
TRBV2	-	many	TRBJ1-1	CASSAPGEAFF	TGTGCCAGCAGTGCCCCAGGGGAGGCTTTCTTT
TRBV6-1	TRBD1	many	TRBJ2-7	CASSEKGTGSREQYF	TGTGCCAGCAGTGAAAAAGGGACAGGGTCGCGGGAGCAGTACTTC
TRBV20-1	-	few	TRBJ2-7	CSARQDGYERYF	TGCAGTGCTAGACAGGACGGATACGAGCGGTACTTC